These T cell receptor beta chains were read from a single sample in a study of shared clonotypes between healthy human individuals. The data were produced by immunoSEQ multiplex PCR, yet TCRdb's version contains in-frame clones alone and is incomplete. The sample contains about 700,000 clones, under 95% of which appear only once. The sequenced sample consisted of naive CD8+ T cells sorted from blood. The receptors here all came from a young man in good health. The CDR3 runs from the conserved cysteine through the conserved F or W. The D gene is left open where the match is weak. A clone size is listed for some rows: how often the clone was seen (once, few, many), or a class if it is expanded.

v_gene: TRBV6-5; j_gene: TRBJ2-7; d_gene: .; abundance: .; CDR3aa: CASSYEAGTVEQYF; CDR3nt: TGTGCCAGCAGTTACGAAGCCGGGACTGTCGAGCAGTACTTC
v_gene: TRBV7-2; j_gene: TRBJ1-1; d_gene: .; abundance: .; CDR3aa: CASRPHSTEKAFF; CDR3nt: TGTGCCAGCAGACCCCACTCGACAGAAAAAGCTTTCTTT
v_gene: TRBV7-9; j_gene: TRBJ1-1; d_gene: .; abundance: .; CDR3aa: CASSFKALNTEAFF; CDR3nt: TGTGCCAGCAGCTTTAAGGCCTTGAACACTGAAGCTTTCTTT
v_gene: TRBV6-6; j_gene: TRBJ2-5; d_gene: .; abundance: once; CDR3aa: CASSYSQGSETQYF; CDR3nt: TGTGCCAGCAGTTACTCGCAGGGGTCGGAGACCCAGTACTTC
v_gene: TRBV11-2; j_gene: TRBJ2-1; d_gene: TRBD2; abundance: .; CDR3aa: CASSLGPSGRTYNEQFF; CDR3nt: TGTGCCAGCAGCTTAGGGCCTAGCGGGAGGACCTACAATGAGCAGTTCTTC
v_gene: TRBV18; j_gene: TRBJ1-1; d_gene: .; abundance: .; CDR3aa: CASSPLRWNTEAFF; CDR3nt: TGTGCCAGCTCACCACTCAGGTGGAACACTGAAGCTTTCTTT
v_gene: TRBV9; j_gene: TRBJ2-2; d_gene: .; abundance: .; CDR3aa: CASRRGTGELFF; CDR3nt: TGTGCCAGCAGACGGGGCACCGGGGAGCTGTTTTTT
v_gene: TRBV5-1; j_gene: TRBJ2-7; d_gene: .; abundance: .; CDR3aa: CASSPPPGAPYEQYF; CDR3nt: TGCGCCAGCAGCCCTCCCCCCGGAGCCCCCTACGAGCAGTACTTC
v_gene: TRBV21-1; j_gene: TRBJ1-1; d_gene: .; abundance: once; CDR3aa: CASSNLGQELNTEAFF; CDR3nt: TGTGCCAGCAGCAATCTGGGGCAGGAACTGAACACTGAAGCTTTCTTT
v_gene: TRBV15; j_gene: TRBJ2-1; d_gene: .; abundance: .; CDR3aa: CATSREGSSYNEQFF; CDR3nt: TGTGCCACCAGCAGAGAGGGTAGCTCCTACAATGAGCAGTTCTTC
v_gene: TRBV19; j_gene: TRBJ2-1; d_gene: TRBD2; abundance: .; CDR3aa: CASSISRAGGREQFF; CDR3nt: TGTGCCAGTAGTATAAGCCGCGCGGGAGGCCGGGAGCAGTTCTTC
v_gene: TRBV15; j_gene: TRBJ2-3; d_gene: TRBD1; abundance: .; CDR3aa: CATGINRGSDTQYF; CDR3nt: TGTGCCACAGGGATAAACAGGGGATCAGATACGCAGTATTTT
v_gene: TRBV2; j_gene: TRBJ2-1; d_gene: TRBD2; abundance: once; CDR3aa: CASSEEIAGGRNEQFF; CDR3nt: TGTGCCAGCAGTGAAGAGATAGCGGGAGGGCGGAATGAGCAGTTCTTC
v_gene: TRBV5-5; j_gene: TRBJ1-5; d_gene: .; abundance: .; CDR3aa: CASIDLLSNQPQHF; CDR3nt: TGTGCCAGCATCGACCTCCTGAGCAATCAGCCCCAGCATTTT
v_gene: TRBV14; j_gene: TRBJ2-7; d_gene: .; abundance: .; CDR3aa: CASSQVIGLPHEQYF; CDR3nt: TGTGCCAGCAGCCAAGTGATAGGCCTCCCCCACGAGCAGTACTTC
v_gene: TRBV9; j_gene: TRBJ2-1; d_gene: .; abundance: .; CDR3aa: CASSGVGGGVNNEQFF; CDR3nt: TGTGCCAGCAGCGGAGTAGGAGGGGGTGTGAACAATGAGCAGTTCTTC
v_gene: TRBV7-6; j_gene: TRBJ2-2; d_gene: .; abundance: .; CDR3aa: CASSPLGGELFF; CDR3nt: TGTGCCAGCAGCCCACTGGGCGGGGAGCTGTTTTTT
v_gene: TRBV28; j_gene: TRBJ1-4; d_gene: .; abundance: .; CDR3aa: CASSLTLWEKLFF; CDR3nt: TGTGCCAGCAGTTTAACCCTGTGGGAAAAACTGTTTTTT
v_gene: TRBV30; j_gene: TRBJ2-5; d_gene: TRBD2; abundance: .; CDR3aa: CAWSGTSGSGIETQYF; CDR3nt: TGTGCCTGGAGTGGGACTAGCGGGAGCGGGATAGAGACCCAGTACTTC
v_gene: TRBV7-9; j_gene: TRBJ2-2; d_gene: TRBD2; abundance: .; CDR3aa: CASSFEGTTTGELFF; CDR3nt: TGTGCCAGCAGCTTTGAAGGGACTACCACCGGGGAGCTGTTTTTT
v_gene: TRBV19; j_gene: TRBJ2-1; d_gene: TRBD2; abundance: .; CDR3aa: CASSIESGGVLFF; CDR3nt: TGTGCCAGTAGTATAGAATCGGGGGGAGTACTGTTCTTC
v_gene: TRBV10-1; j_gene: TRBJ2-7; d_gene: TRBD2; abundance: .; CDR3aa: CASSEGVAGAASYEQYF; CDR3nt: TGCGCCAGCAGTGAGGGGGTAGCGGGAGCGGCCTCCTACGAGCAGTACTTC
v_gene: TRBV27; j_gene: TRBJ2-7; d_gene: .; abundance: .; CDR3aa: CASSLTPSGSEQYF; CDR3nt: TGTGCCAGCAGTTTAACCCCGTCCGGGTCCGAGCAGTACTTC
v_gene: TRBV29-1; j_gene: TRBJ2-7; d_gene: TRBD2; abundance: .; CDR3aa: CSVERESSYEQYF; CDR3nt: TGCAGCGTTGAGCGGGAGAGCTCCTACGAGCAGTACTTC
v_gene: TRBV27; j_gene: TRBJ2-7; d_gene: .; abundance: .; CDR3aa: CASSLSVRYEQYF; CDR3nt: TGTGCCAGCAGTTTATCCGTCAGGTACGAGCAGTACTTC
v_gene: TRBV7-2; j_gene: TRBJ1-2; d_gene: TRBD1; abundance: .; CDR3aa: CASSSRQGGAGGYTF; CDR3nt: TGTGCCAGCAGCTCTCGACAGGGGGGAGCTGGCGGCTACACCTTC
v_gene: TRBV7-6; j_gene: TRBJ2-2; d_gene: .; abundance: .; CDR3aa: CASSLERVNTGELFF; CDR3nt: TGTGCCAGCAGCTTGGAACGAGTGAACACCGGGGAGCTGTTTTTT
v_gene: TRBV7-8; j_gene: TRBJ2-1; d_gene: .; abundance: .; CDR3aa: CASSLGSRTGLIRKVDEQFF; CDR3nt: TGTGCCAGCAGCTTAGGGTCTCGGACCGGACTAATAAGAAAAGTGGATGAGCAGTTCTTC
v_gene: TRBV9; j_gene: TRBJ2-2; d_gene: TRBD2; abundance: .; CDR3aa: CASSASGSGPGPGELFF; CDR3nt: TGTGCCAGCAGCGCAAGCGGGAGTGGTCCTGGCCCCGGGGAGCTGTTTTTT
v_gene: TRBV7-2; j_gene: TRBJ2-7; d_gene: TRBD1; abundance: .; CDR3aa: CASSLEPRTGFGQYF; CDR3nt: TGTGCCAGCAGCTTAGAACCCCGGACAGGGTTCGGGCAGTACTTC
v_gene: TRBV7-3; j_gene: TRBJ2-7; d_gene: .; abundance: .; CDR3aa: CASSPDGYEQYF; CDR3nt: TGTGCCAGCAGCCCAGACGGCTACGAGCAGTACTTC
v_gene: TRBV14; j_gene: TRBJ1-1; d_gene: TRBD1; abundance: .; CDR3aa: CASSQWTGADTEAFF; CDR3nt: TGTGCCAGCAGCCAATGGACAGGGGCCGACACTGAAGCTTTCTTT
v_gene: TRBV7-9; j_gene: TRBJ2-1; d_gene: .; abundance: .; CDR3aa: CAMVYSSYNEQFF; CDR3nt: TGTGCCATGGTCTACAGCTCCTACAATGAGCAGTTCTTC
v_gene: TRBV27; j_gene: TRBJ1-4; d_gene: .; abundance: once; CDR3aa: CASASGGRNNEKLFF; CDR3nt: TGTGCCAGTGCGTCGGGCGGACGGAATAATGAAAAACTGTTTTTT
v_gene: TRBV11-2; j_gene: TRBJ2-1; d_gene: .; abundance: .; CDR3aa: CASSSIDNEQFF; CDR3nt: TGTGCCAGCAGCTCGATCGATAATGAGCAGTTCTTC
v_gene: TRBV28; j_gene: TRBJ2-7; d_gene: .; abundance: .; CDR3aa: CASSPGYSYEQYF; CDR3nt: TGTGCCAGCAGCCCCGGATACTCCTACGAGCAGTACTTC
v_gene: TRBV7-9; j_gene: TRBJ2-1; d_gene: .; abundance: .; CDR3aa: CASSPGPPYNEQFF; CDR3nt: TGTGCCAGCAGCCCGGGACCTCCCTACAATGAGCAGTTCTTC
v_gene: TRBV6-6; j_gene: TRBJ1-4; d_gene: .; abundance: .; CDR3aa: CASSYGSAEKLFF; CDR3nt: TGTGCCAGCAGTTATGGGAGCGCGGAAAAACTGTTTTTT
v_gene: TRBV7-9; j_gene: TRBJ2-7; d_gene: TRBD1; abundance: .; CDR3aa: CASSLNKGANYEQYF; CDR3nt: TGTGCCAGCAGCTTAAATAAGGGGGCGAACTACGAGCAGTACTTC
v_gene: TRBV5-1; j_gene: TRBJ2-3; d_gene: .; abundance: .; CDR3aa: CASGSEPTDTQYF; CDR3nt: TGCGCCAGCGGCTCCGAACCGACAGATACGCAGTATTTT
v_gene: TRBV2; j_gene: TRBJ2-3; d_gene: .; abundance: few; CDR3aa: CASSPRQATSTDTQYF; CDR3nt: TGTGCCAGCAGTCCTCGACAGGCTACTAGCACAGATACGCAGTATTTT
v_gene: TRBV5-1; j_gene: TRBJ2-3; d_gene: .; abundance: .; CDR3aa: CASSLYLGTDTQYF; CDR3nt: TGCGCCAGCAGCCTTTACTTGGGCACAGATACGCAGTATTTT
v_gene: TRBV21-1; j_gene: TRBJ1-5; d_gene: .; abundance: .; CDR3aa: CASSKVPTGIGNQPQHF; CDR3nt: TGTGCCAGCAGCAAAGTCCCTACAGGGATTGGCAATCAGCCCCAGCATTTT
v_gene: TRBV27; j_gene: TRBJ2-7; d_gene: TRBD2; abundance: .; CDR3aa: CASSQREFGYEQYF; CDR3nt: TGTGCCAGCAGTCAGCGGGAGTTCGGGTACGAGCAGTACTTC
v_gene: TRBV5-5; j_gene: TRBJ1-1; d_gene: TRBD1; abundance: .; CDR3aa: CASSFRQGVRNTEAFF; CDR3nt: TGTGCCAGCAGCTTCCGACAGGGGGTGAGGAACACTGAAGCTTTCTTT
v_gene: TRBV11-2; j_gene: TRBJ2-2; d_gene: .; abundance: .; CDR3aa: CASSTMPGELFF; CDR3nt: TGTGCCAGCAGCACGATGCCCGGGGAGCTGTTTTTT
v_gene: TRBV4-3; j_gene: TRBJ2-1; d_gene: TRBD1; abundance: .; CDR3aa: CASSQAGTVYNEQFF; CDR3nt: TGCGCCAGCAGCCAAGCGGGGACAGTGTACAATGAGCAGTTCTTC
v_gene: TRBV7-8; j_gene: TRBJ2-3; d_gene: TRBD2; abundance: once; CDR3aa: CASSLGAGGRTDTQYF; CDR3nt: TGTGCCAGCAGCTTAGGGGCGGGAGGCCGCACAGATACGCAGTATTTT
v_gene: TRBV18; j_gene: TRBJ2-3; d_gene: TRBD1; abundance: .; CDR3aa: CASSLRQGATDTQYF; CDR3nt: TGTGCCAGCTCACTCCGACAGGGCGCCACAGATACGCAGTATTTT